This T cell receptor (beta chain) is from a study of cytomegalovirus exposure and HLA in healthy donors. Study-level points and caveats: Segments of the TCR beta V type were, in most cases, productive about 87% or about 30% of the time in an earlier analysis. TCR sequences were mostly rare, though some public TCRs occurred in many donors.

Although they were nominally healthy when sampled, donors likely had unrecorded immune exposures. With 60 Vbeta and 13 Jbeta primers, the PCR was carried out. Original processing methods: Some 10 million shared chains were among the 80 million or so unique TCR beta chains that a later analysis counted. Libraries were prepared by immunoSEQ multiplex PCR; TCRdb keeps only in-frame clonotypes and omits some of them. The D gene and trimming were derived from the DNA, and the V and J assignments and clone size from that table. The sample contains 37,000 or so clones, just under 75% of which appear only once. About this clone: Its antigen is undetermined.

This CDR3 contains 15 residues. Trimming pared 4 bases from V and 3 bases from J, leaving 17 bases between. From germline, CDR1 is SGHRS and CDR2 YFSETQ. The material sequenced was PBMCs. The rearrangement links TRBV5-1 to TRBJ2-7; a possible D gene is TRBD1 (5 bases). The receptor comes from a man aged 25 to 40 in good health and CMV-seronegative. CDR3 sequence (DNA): TGCGCCAGCAGCCCTGATGGGGCAGGGCGCTACGAGCAGTACTTC. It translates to CASSPDGAGRYEQYF.